The 4 T cell receptor beta chains presented below share a single source sample, sequenced in a study of OX40 agonist ivuxolimab in advanced cancers. TCRdb's table, derived via immunoSEQ multiplex PCR, lists solely in-frame clones and lacks some. The sample has tens of thousands of clones, 85% to 90% seen once. The specimen was CD4+ or CD8+ T cells sorted from blood, collected in a trial of the OX40 agonist ivuxolimab. The receptors derive from an adult with an advanced solid tumor such as melanoma, head and neck, liver or kidney cancer.

The CDR3 loop is CASSLVEVSYEQYF. The CDR3 nucleotides read TGTGCCAGCAGCTTGGTTGAGGTATCCTACGAGCAGTACTTC. The chain couples TRBV5-4 to TRBJ2-7, with D hard to call. The ends were cut back, 0 bases at V and 1 base at J, with 8 bases in the middle. The CDR3 spans 14 residues. Germline CDR1 is SGHNT and CDR2 is YYREEE (reference sequence).

The V gene is TRBV5-1, the J gene TRBJ2-1, with 7 bases matching TRBD2. The CDR3 is made up of 16 amino acids. Germline V gene data show CDR1 as SGHRS and CDR2 as YFSETQ. J was trimmed by 8 bases and V by 0 bases; bases with no gene match: 11. The CDR3 DNA reads TGCGCCAGCAGCTTGGTTTCGGGACTAAATTGGGATGAGCAGTTCTTC. This gives the protein CASSLVSGLNWDEQFF.

This chain links TRBV5-5 with TRBJ2-6; 10 bases fit TRBD1. V shed 4 bases, J shed 0 bases, and the junction held 7 bases outside the gene matches. Germline CDR1 reads SGHKS; CDR2 reads YYEKEE (reference sequence). The CDR3 runs to 18 residues. The DNA for the CDR3 is TGTGCCAGCAGCGGATGGACAGGGGGAAGCTCTGGGGCCAACGTCCTGACTTTC. Residues: CASSGWTGGSSGANVLTF.

The chain joins TRBV2 to TRBJ2-3, with a possible D match to TRBD2 (5 bases). V lost 6 bases to trimming and J lost 1 base, with 14 bases between them. Germline V CDR1 and CDR2: SNHLY, FYNNEI. The CDR3 sequence is 15 residues long. The CDR3 DNA is TGTGCCAGCAGGAGACTAACCCTCGGCACAGATACGCAGTATTTT. It codes for CASRRLTLGTDTQYF.